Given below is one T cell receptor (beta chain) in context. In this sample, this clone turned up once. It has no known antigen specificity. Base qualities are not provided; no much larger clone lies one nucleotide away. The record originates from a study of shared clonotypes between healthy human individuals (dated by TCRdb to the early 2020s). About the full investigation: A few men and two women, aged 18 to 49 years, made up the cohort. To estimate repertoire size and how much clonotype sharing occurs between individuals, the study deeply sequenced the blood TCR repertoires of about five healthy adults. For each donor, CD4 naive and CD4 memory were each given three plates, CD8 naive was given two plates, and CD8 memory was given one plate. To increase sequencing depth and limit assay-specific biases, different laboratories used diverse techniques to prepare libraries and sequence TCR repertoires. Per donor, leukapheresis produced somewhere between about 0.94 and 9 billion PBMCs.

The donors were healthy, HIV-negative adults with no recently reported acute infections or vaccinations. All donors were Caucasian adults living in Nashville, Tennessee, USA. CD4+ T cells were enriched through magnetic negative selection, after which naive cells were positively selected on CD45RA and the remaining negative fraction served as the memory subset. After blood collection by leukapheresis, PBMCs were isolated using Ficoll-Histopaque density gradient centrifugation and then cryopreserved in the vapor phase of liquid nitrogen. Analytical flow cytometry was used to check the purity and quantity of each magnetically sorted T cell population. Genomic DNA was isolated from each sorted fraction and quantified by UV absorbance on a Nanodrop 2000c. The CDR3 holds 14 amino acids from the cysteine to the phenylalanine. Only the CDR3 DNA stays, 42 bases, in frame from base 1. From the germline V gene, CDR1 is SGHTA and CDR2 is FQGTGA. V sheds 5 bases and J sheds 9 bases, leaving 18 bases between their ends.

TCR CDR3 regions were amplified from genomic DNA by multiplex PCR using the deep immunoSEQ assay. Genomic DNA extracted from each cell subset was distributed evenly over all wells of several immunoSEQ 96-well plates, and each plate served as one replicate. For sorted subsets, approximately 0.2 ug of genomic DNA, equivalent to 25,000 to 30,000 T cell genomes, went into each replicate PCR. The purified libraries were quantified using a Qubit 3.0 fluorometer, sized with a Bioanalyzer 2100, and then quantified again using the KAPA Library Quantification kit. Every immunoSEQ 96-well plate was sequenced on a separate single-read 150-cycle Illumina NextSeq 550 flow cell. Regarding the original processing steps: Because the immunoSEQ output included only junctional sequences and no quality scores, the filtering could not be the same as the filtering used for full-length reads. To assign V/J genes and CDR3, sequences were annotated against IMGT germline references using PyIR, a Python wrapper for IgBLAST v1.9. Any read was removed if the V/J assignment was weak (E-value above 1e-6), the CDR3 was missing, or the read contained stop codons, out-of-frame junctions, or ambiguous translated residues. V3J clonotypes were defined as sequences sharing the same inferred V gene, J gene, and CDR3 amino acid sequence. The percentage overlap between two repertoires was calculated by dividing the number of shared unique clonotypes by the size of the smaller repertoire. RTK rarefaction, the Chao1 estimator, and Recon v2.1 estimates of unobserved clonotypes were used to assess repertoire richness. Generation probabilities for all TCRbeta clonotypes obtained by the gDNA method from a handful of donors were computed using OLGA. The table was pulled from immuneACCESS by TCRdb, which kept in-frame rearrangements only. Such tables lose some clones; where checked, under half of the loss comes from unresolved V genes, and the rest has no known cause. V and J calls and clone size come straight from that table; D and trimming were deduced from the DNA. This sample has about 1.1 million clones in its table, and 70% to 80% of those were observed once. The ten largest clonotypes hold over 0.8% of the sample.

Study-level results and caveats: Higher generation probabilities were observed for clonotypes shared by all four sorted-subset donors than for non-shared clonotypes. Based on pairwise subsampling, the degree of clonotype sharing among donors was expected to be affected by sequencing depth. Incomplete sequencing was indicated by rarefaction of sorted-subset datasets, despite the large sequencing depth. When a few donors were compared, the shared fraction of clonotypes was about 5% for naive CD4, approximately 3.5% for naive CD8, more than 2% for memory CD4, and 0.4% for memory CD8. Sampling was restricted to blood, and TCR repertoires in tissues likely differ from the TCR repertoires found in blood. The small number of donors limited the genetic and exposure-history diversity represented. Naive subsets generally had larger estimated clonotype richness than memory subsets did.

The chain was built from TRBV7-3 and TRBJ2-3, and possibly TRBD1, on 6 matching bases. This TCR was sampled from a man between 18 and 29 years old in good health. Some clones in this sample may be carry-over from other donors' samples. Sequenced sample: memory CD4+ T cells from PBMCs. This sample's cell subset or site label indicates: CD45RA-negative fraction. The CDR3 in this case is CASSPLQGSITQYF. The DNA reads TGTGCCAGCAGCCCGCTACAGGGATCCATAACGCAGTATTTT.